The 7 T cell receptor beta chains presented below share a single source sample, sequenced in a study of blood T cell repertoires in COVID-19. Clones were read by immunoSEQ multiplex PCR, and TCRdb kept only the in-frame ones, dropping some. The table lists roughly 280,000 clones, about 90% of them singletons. Sample: PBMCs or T cells enriched from blood (not recorded which). The receptor set was obtained from a woman between 25 and 40 years old with acute COVID-19.

The gene calls are TRBV24-1 and TRBJ2-1; 9 bases fit TRBD2. The CDR3 spans 20 residues. Per the germline V gene, CDR1 is KGHDR and CDR2 is SFDVKD. V was clipped by 4 bases and J by 5 bases; unmatched bases: 20. The CDR3 DNA is TGTGCCACCAGTGAGGTCGGTACGACAGATAGCGGGAGAAAGGACAATGAGCAGTTCTTC. Protein: CATSEVGTTDSGRKDNEQFF.

The V call is TRBV6-5, the J call TRBJ2-2; 7 bases map to TRBD1. This CDR3 is built from 14 residues. In germline, CDR1 is MNHEY, CDR2 SVGAGI. V lost 7 bases and J lost 4; bases outside the gene matches: 6. The CDR3 sequence is CASKFGQVTGELFF. CDR3 DNA sequence: TGTGCCAGCAAGTTTGGACAGGTCACCGGGGAGCTGTTTTTT.

The chain links TRBV5-1 to TRBJ2-1, with 10 bases that match TRBD2. The CDR3 runs to 16 residues. V was pared by 1 base and J by 5 bases, with 6 bases of the junction left unmatched. The V gene's germline CDR1 is SGHRS and CDR2 YFSETQ. The CDR3 DNA reads as TGCGCCAGCAGCTTGACCCCCACTAGCGGGAACAATGAGCAGTTCTTC. Protein product: CASSLTPTSGNNEQFF. The full variable domain, in which reference TRBV5-1 and TRBJ2-1 provide the parts outside the CDR3, is KAGVTQTPRYLIKTRGQQVTLSCSPISGHRSVSWYQQTPGQGLQFLFEYFSETQRNKGNFPGRFSGRQFSNSRSEMNVSTLELGDSALYLCASSLTPTSGNNEQFFGPGTRLTVL.

V usage is TRBV11-1 and J usage is TRBJ2-4; 8 bases are a match to TRBD1. From germline, CDR1 is SGHAT and CDR2 FQDESV (reference sequence). The V segment lost 5 bases and the J segment 5 bases; nucleotides outside the gene matches: 8. The CDR3 totals 15 residues. CDR3 in amino acids: CASSKGQGVENIQYF. The CDR3 DNA is TGTGCCAGCAGCAAAGGACAGGGCGTCGAAAACATTCAGTACTTC.

The genes are TRBV4-1 and TRBJ2-2; 7 bases line up with TRBD2. The CDR3 is made up of 15 amino acids. V lost 3 bases, J lost 5 bases, and 6 bases stayed unmatched. Germline-derived CDR1 and CDR2 are MGHRA and YSYEKL. CDR3 DNA: TGCGCCAGCAGCCAGGGCGCTAGCGGAACCGGGGAGCTGTTTTTT. This sequence encodes CASSQGASGTGELFF.

The gene calls are TRBV7-3 and TRBJ1-3; D gene uncertain. CDR1 and CDR2 (germline): SGHTA, FQGTGA. The CDR3 has 17 residues. V lost 5 bases and J 0 bases, leaving 17 bases between the germline ends. CDR3 in DNA: TGTGCCAGCAGCCTTCACCCAGGTGGCAACTCTGGAAACACCATATATTTT. It encodes CASSLHPGGNSGNTIYF.

This chain joins TRBV4-1 and TRBJ2-7; a weak D match, TRBD2 (6 bases). Per the germline V gene, CDR1 is MGHRA and CDR2 is YSYEKL. Trimming left V 4 bases short and J 3 bases short, with 10 bases between. This CDR3 comprises 13 residues. DNA for the CDR3: TGCGCCAGCAGCCCGGGGGACGGCTACGAGCAGTACTTC. It codes for CASSPGDGYEQYF.